This T cell receptor (beta chain) was retrieved from a study of cytomegalovirus exposure and HLA in healthy donors. Study-level points and caveats: CMV antigen specificity of three CMV-associated chains was confirmed in vitro. Among TCR beta chains, those listed as cytomegalovirus-associated numbered about 160.

Generated by immunoSEQ multiplex PCR, the TCRdb table keeps only in-frame clones and is missing some. The sample lists 65,000 to 80,000 clones; approximately 93% were seen once. On this clone: Its antigen is undetermined.

The CDR3 consists of 14 residues. CDR1 is SGHVS, CDR2 FQNEAQ, per germline. V shed 3 bases and J shed 5 bases, with 13 bases lying between them. Material for sequencing was PBMCs. The chain combines TRBV7-8 with TRBJ1-1; D perhaps matches TRBD1 (5 bases). The clonotype comes from a woman between 18 and 29 years old in good health and CMV-seronegative. The CDR3 spells CASSFRRGGTEAFF. In DNA form, the CDR3 reads TGTGCCAGCAGCTTCAGGAGGGGAGGAACTGAAGCTTTCTTT.